What follows describes a single T cell receptor (beta chain). Treatment of the sample: some 19 received Ad26.COV2.S at low or high dose, single or two shots; five or six received placebo; per-sample allocation not given. Specimen acquisition occurred on day 63 following the initial vaccine or placebo injection. Spike of the Wuhan-strain SARS-CoV-2 was expressed by an Ad26 vector, which formed the vaccine. Produced via immunoSEQ multiplex PCR; TCRdb's table is partial and in-frame only. The data hold 410,000 or so clones, with approximately 92% observed a single time. The sample originates from a study of Ad26.COV2.S vaccination and SARS-CoV-2 variants. Study as a whole: In the study, Ad26.COV2.S was injected intramuscularly once, or twice 56 days apart.

The CDR3 has 13 amino acids. V was pared by 5 bases and J by 2 bases, with 3 bases of the junction left unmatched. In germline, CDR1 is MNHEY, CDR2 SMNVEV (reference sequence). The TCR comes from a person between 18 and 65 years old who received the Ad26.COV2.S COVID-19 vaccine or a placebo. The source material was peripheral blood, sampled in a trial of Ad26.COV2.S vaccine versus placebo. The chain is built from TRBV27 and TRBJ2-7; 7 bases are shared with TRBD1. The CDR3 sequence: CASSRDSTYEQYF. The CDR3 nucleotides are TGTGCCAGCAGTCGGGACAGCACCTACGAGCAGTACTTC.